This TCR beta chain was documented in a study of cytomegalovirus exposure and HLA in healthy donors. Background on the study: HLA-typed donors were the source of around 77 million unique TCRs held in an early data release.

Primers included in the PCR were 60 Vbeta and 13 Jbeta primers. Libraries were prepared by immunoSEQ multiplex PCR; TCRdb keeps only in-frame clonotypes and omits some of them. The data contain around 150,000 clones, around 74% of them seen just once; the ten biggest clones take up roughly 1.9%. This CDR3 has 16 amino acids. Germline-derived CDR1 and CDR2 are LGHNA and YNFKEQ. V was pared by 4 bases and J by 2 bases, with 12 bases between. The TCR sequence derives from a female donor in good health and CMV-seronegative. The sample taken for sequencing was PBMCs. The V call is TRBV4-2, the J call TRBJ2-6; TRBD1 is a possible D gene (6 bases). Written as DNA, the CDR3 is TGTGCCAGCAGCCCAAGGAACAGGGCTGGGGCCAACGTCCTGACTTTC. Translated: CASSPRNRAGANVLTF.